A single sample is the source of the 18 T cell receptor beta chains below, sequenced in a study of cytomegalovirus exposure and HLA in healthy donors. PCR used 60 Vbeta primers and 13 Jbeta primers. Assay used: immunoSEQ multiplex PCR; TCRdb lists only in-frame clones, some missing. The table lists approximately 160,000 clones, approximately 67% of them singletons. The source material was PBMCs. The receptor set was obtained from a woman aged 18-35 years in good health and CMV-seropositive.

The chain joins TRBV9 to TRBJ2-7; 7 positions agree with TRBD2. J lost 1 base, V lost 0 bases, and 4 bases had no gene match. Germline V gene lookup returns CDR1 SGDLS and CDR2 YYNGEE. The CDR3 runs 15 residues. As DNA, the CDR3 is TGTGCCAGCAGCGTAGGTGCTAGCGGATCCTACGAGCAGTACTTC. Protein product: CASSVGASGSYEQYF. Combining the CDR3 with reference TRBV9 and TRBJ2-7 gives the whole variable domain DSGVTQTPKHLITATGQRVTLRCSPRSGDLSVYWYQQSLDQGLQFLIQYYNGEERAKGNILERFSAQQFPDLHSELNLSSLELGDSALYFCASSVGASGSYEQYFGPGTRLTVT.

V gene TRBV7-6 combines with J gene TRBJ1-3; D gene ambiguous. Trimming left V 1 base short and J 9 bases short, with 10 bases between. The CDR3 spans 13 residues. Per the germline V gene, CDR1 is SGHVS and CDR2 is FNYEAQ. CDR3 residues: CASSLGAPTTIYF. The CDR3 bases are TGTGCCAGCAGCTTAGGCGCCCCAACCACCATATATTTT.

The rearrangement joins TRBV6-1 to TRBJ2-4, with D perhaps TRBD1 (6 bases). Germline assignment: CDR1 MNHNS and CDR2 SASEGT. Trimming took off 3 bases at V and 0 bases at J, with 9 bases between the two ends. The length of the CDR3 is 15 residues. The CDR3 bases are TGTGCCAGCAGTGACACAGGGTCAGCCAAAAACATTCAGTACTTC. This translates into CASSDTGSAKNIQYF.

The chain combines TRBV28 with TRBJ1-1; D gene ambiguous. CDR1 is MDHEN, CDR2 SYDVKM, per germline. The CDR3 extends over 16 amino acids. The V and J ends lost 3 bases and 5 bases respectively, with 19 bases between them. DNA for the CDR3: TGTGCCAGCAGTTTGGTAGGGTTCGCTGGAGGAACTGAAGCTTTCTTT. It yields the protein CASSLVGFAGGTEAFF.

The genes are TRBV6-5 and TRBJ2-1, with D perhaps matching TRBD2 (6 bases). The CDR3 contains 14 residues. Trimming pared 6 bases from V and 0 bases from J, leaving 9 bases between. Germline CDR1 MNHEY, CDR2 SVGAGI. The CDR3 region has the DNA TGTGCCAGCAGCCTCGGGGGCTCCTACAATGAGCAGTTCTTC. The encoded protein is CASSLGGSYNEQFF.

This clone was observed once. Mismatch with germline at one junction end may stem from a read error. This chain joins TRBV30 and TRBJ2-7; possibly TRBD2 for D (5 bases). This CDR3 is built from 15 residues. Germline lookup yields CDR1 GTSNPN and CDR2 SVGIG (reference sequence). The CDR3 coding sequence is TGTGTCTGGAGTGTACTAAGCGGCGGTGTCTACGAGCAGTACTTC. As protein: CVWSVLSGGVYEQYF.

This chain joins TRBV27 and TRBJ1-1; 7 bases fit TRBD1. The CDR3 loop spans 13 amino acids. The germline CDR1 and CDR2 sequences are MNHEY and SMNVEV (reference sequence). J lost 5 bases, V lost 6 bases, and 6 bases had no gene match. The CDR3 is CASSRTGGTEAFF. CDR3 nucleotides: TGTGCCAGCAGCCGGACAGGAGGGACTGAAGCTTTCTTT.

The V gene is TRBV27, the J gene TRBJ2-7; D not certain. CDR3 length equals 13 residues. Deletions cut 6 bases from V and 2 bases from J, with 11 bases between. The germline CDR1 and CDR2 sequences are MNHEY and SMNVEV (reference sequence). As DNA, the CDR3 is TGTGCCAGCAGGGCCCCTGAAACCTACGAGCAGTACTTC. It encodes CASRAPETYEQYF.

The gene calls are TRBV13 and TRBJ2-7; the match to TRBD2 covers 8 bases. Per the germline V gene, CDR1 is PRHDT and CDR2 is FYEKMQ (reference sequence). This CDR3 region has 15 residues. After removal of 3 bases from V and 4 bases from J, the junction contained 8 bases not matched to a gene. The CDR3, as DNA: TGTGCCAGCAGCTTCTACGCGGGGGGTGGGTACGAGCAGTACTTC. Protein product: CASSFYAGGGYEQYF. Drawing the rest from reference TRBV13 and TRBJ2-7, the complete variable domain is AAGVIQSPRHLIKEKRETATLKCYPIPRHDTVYWYQQGPGQDPQFLISFYEKMQSDKGSIPDRFSAQQFSDYHSELNMSSLELGDSALYFCASSFYAGGGYEQYFGPGTRLTVT.

J is TRBJ2-1 and V is TRBV7-9; 9 bases map to TRBD2. Germline V gene sequence: CDR1 SEHNR, CDR2 FQNEAQ (reference sequence). This CDR3 is built from 15 residues. Trimming removed 2 bases from V and 10 bases from J; junction bases left unmatched: 9. Here the CDR3 reads CASSLSVAGVGEQFF. The CDR3 region has the DNA TGTGCCAGCAGCTTATCAGTAGCGGGAGTTGGGGAGCAGTTCTTC.

This clone was observed a handful of times. J is TRBJ1-2 and V is TRBV5-8; possibly TRBD1 for D (5 bases). V was cut by 0 bases and J by 4 bases, with 16 bases left in between. This CDR3 spans 16 amino acids. Looked up from germline, CDR1 is SGHTS and CDR2 is YDEGEE. In DNA, the CDR3 is TGTGCCAGCAGCTTGGAAAACACAGGATTACTCTATGGCTACACCTTC. Translation gives CASSLENTGLLYGYTF.

There are a few counts of this clone. At one end the junction does not follow the germline gene, possibly because of a read error. The V and J genes are TRBV7-7 and TRBJ2-5, with D maybe TRBD1 (5 bases). The CDR3 is 14 residues long. Germline-derived CDR1 and CDR2 are SSHAT and FNYEAQ (reference sequence). The CDR3 reads CASSWTRTSETQYF. Written as DNA, the CDR3 is TGTGCTAGCAGCTGGACACGAACATCGGAGACCCAGTACTTC.

The chain has TRBV4-2 and TRBJ2-3; no clear D. Trimming stripped 3 bases from V and 5 bases from J, with 3 bases between. Germline values: CDR1 LGHNA, CDR2 YNFKEQ. The CDR3 spans 11 residues. This CDR3 reads CASSQRDTQYF. The CDR3 DNA follows: TGTGCCAGCAGCCAGCGAGATACGCAGTATTTT.

The chain has TRBV27 and TRBJ2-7, with 15 bases aligning to TRBD2. The length of the CDR3 is 16 residues. Losses at the gene ends were 4 bases for V and 3 bases for J; bases not matched to a gene: 4. Germline V gene lookup returns CDR1 MNHEY and CDR2 SMNVEV (reference sequence). In DNA form, the CDR3 reads TGTGCCAGCAGTTCGGGACTAGCGGGAGGTGGCTACGAGCAGTACTTC. Translated, it gives CASSSGLAGGGYEQYF.

This clone was picked up a small number of times. The chain uses TRBV20-1 and TRBJ1-1; 7 positions agree with TRBD1. After removal of 3 bases from V and 10 bases from J, the junction contained 5 bases not matched to a gene. The CDR3 runs 11 residues. Germline-derived CDR1 and CDR2 are DFQATT and SNEGSKA (reference sequence). The CDR3 DNA reads as TGCAGTGCTAGGACGGGGGACAGAGCTTTCTTT. Its protein is CSARTGDRAFF.

This chain uses TRBV6-4 with TRBJ1-2; 7 bases fit TRBD1. CDR1 is MRHNA, CDR2 SNTAGT, per germline. V gave up 8 bases and J gave up 5 bases; unmatched junction bases: 11. CDR3 length: 14 amino acids. The CDR3 loop reads CASPTGTALYGYTF. In DNA form, the CDR3 reads TGTGCCAGCCCGACCGGGACAGCTCTATATGGCTACACCTTC.

The V gene is TRBV18, the J gene TRBJ2-3, with TRBD2 matching over 10 bases. The CDR3 covers 14 residues. The V segment lost 2 bases and the J segment 5 bases; nucleotides outside the gene matches: 1. The germline V gene encodes CDR1 KGHSH and CDR2 LQKENI. The CDR3 region has the DNA TGTGCCAGCTCACCAACTAGCGGGGAAGATACGCAGTATTTT. Amino acid sequence: CASSPTSGEDTQYF.

The genes are TRBV4-3 and TRBJ2-3; 10 bases fit TRBD1. The germline CDR1 and CDR2 sequences are LGHNA and YSLEER. This CDR3 contains 16 residues. V was pared by 0 bases and J by 2 bases, with 2 bases of the junction left unmatched. CDR3 loop: CASSQETGGFTDTQYF. The CDR3 DNA reads as TGCGCCAGCAGCCAAGAGACAGGGGGCTTCACAGATACGCAGTATTTT.